This TCR beta chain was observed in a study of blood T cells in healthy people across ages. General study findings and limits: Measured against age, TCR beta diversity per million T cells decreased in a roughly linear manner.

This CDR3 is 14 amino acids long. The V end lost 3 bases, the J end lost 0 bases, and 9 bases lay between the germline ends. Germline lookup yields CDR1 DFQATT and CDR2 SNEGSKA (reference sequence). A note on this clonotype: Its matching antigen is unknown.

Isolation recovered at least 6.5 million PBMCs from every sample. Total RNA extracted from each sample amounted to at least 5.5 micrograms. Primers used in a second PCR of about 7 to 11 cycles were a sample-barcoded 5' primer and a J-beta primer mix. MiXCR, applied by TCRdb to the 5' RACE reads, yields one record per CDR3 protein. The data contain 1.5 million to 2 million distinct CDR3 sequences, roughly 49% of them singletons. The chain uses TRBV20-1 and TRBJ1-5; D is possibly TRBD1 (5 bases). The material sequenced was blood. The TCR sequence derives from a woman aged 40 to 55 in good health. Here the CDR3 reads CSARAGNSNQPQHF. CDR3 sequence (DNA): TGCAGTGCTAGGGCAGGGAATAGCAATCAGCCCCAGCATTTT.